The T cell receptor (beta chain) described here comes from a study of cytomegalovirus exposure and HLA in healthy donors. Study-wide results and caveats: Later analysis demonstrated an association between a missense DCLRE1C variant and TCR beta V- and J-gene trimming. CMV antigen specificity was confirmed in vitro for three CMV-associated chains.

13 Jbeta primers and 60 Vbeta primers were used for the PCR. TCRdb keeps only in-frame clones here, not all; method: immunoSEQ multiplex PCR. The sample lists about 150,000 clones, approximately 82% occurring once. Trimming took 3 bases from V and 2 from J; bases not matched to a gene: 10. This CDR3 contains 17 residues. The germline V gene encodes CDR1 SGHRS and CDR2 YFSETQ. This clone was detected a few times. Its antigen is unknown. The chain couples TRBV5-1 to TRBJ2-5; 10 bases align to TRBD1. Sequenced input: PBMCs. The TCR comes from a man between 18 and 35 years old in good health and CMV-seropositive. DNA for the CDR3: TGCGCCAGCAGCTACCACCGGGACAGGGGATTACAAGAGACCCAGTACTTC. Amino acids: CASSYHRDRGLQETQYF.